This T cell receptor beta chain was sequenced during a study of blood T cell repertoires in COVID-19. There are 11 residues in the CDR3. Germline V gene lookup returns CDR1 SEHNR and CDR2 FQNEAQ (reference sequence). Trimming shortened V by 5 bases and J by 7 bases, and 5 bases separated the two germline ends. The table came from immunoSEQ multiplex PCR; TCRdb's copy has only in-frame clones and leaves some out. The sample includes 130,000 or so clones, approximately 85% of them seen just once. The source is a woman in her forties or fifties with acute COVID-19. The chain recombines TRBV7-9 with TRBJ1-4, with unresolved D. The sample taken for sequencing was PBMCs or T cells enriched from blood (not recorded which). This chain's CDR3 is CASSVSEKLFF. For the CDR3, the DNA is TGTGCCAGCAGCGTTAGTGAAAAACTGTTTTTT.